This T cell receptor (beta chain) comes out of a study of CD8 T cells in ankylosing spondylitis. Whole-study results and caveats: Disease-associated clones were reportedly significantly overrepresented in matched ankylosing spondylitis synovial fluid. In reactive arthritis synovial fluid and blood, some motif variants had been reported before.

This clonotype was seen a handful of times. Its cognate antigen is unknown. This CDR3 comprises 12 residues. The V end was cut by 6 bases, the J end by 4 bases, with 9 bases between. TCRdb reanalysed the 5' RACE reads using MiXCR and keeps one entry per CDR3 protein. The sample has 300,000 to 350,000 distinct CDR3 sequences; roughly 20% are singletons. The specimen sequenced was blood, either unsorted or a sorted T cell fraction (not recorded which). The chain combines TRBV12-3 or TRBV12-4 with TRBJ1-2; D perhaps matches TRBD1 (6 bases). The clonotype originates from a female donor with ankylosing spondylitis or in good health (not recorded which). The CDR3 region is CASRQGLYGYTF. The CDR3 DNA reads TGTGCCAGCAGGCAGGGGCTCTATGGCTACACCTTC.